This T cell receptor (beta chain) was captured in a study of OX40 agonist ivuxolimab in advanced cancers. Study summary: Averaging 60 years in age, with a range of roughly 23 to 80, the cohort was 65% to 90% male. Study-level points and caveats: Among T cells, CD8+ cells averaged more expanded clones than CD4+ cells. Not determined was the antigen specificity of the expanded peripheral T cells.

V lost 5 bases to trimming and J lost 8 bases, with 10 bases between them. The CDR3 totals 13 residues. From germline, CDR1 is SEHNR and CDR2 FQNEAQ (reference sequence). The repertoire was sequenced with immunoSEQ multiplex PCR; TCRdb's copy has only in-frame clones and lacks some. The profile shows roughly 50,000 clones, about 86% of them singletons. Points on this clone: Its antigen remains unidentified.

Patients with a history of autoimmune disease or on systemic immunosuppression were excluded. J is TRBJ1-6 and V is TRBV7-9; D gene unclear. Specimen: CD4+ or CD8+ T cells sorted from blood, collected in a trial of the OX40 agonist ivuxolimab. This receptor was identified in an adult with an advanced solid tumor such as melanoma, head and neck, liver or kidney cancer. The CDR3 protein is CASSLGRDSPLHF. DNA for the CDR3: TGTGCCAGCAGCCTTGGTCGGGATTCACCCCTCCACTTT.